A single sample is the source of the 2 T cell receptor beta chains below, sequenced in a study of cytomegalovirus exposure and HLA in healthy donors. 60 Vbeta and 13 Jbeta primers were used in PCR. The assay was immunoSEQ multiplex PCR, and TCRdb's table has in-frame clones only and misses some. Of approximately 46,000 clones in the sample, roughly 76% are singletons; the top ten hold just under 6.5%. Sequencing was carried out using PBMCs. The receptors derive from a young man in good health and CMV-seronegative.

The rearrangement links TRBV6-5 to TRBJ1-1, with a weak D call TRBD1 (6 bases). The CDR3 covers 15 residues. CDR1 is MNHEY, CDR2 SVGAGI, per germline. V was trimmed by 2 bases and J by 5 bases, leaving 15 bases between them. The CDR3 bases are TGTGCCAGCAGTTACGCGGGGGCGAGTGGTACTGAAGCTTTCTTT. As protein: CASSYAGASGTEAFF.

The V and J genes are TRBV19 and TRBJ1-5; D gene ambiguous. This CDR3 spans 14 amino acids. Germline assignment: CDR1 LNHDA and CDR2 SQIVND (reference sequence). The V end was cut by 8 bases, the J end by 0 bases, with 11 bases between. CDR3 DNA sequence: TGTGCCAGTCGAAGCGTGAATAGCAATCAGCCCCAGCATTTT. It encodes CASRSVNSNQPQHF.